These 14 T cell receptor beta chains came from one sample sequenced in a study of graft-versus-host responses after intestinal transplantation. The method was immunoSEQ multiplex PCR; TCRdb's version includes in-frame clones alone and lacks a portion of them. The profile shows 15,000 to 20,000 clones, around 33% of them singletons. This material consisted of alloreactive CD4+ T cells from a mixed lymphocyte reaction culture, taken before transplantation. Subset in this sample: CFSE-low proliferating T cells sorted from roughly six-day pre-transplant mixed lymphocyte reaction (GvH or HvG direction). Receptors originate from a human patient who was an organ donor for intestinal transplantation.

Only a few counts were recorded for this clone. This chain connects TRBV6-5 to TRBJ1-4; D unclear. The CDR3 length is 14 residues. Germline values: CDR1 MNHEY, CDR2 SVGAGI. V was pared by 4 bases and J by 1 base, with 7 bases between. The CDR3 DNA reads TGTGCCAGCAGTTCAATCTTAACTAATGAAAAACTGTTTTTT. Protein product: CASSSILTNEKLFF.

The genes are TRBV6-5 and TRBJ1-1; D gene uncertain. The CDR3 spans 12 residues. Germline CDR1 and CDR2: MNHEY and SVGAGI. The V end was cut by 2 bases, the J end by 0 bases, with 1 base between. The CDR3 protein is CASSYMNTEAFF. The CDR3 nucleotides read TGTGCCAGCAGTTACATGAACACTGAAGCTTTCTTT.

By sample fraction, this clone is medium-sized. This chain connects TRBV28 to TRBJ1-2, with no clear D. Germline values: CDR1 MDHEN, CDR2 SYDVKM. This CDR3 contains 12 residues. V was shortened by 4 bases and J by 5 bases, with 8 bases between the two germline ends. The CDR3 DNA reads TGTGCCAGCAGTTCCGGGAGGTATGGCTACACCTTC. Protein product: CASSSGRYGYTF.

V is TRBV7-2 and J is TRBJ2-7; 9 bases match TRBD1. There are 15 residues in the CDR3. The ends lost 0 bases at V and 4 bases at J; junction bases unmatched: 4. CDR1 and CDR2 (germline): SGHTA, FQGNSA. CDR3 loop: CASSLALGQGYEQYF. DNA for the CDR3: TGTGCCAGCAGCTTAGCCCTGGGACAGGGTTACGAGCAGTACTTC.

The sample holds a few counts of this clone. The genes are TRBV5-1 and TRBJ2-3, with D possibly being TRBD1 (6 bases). Deletions cut 0 bases from V and 3 bases from J, with 11 bases between. CDR3 length equals 15 residues. Germline CDR1 is SGHRS and CDR2 is YFSETQ. In nucleotides, the CDR3 is TGCGCCAGCAGCTTGGTTTGGGGGCGTACAGATACGCAGTATTTT. This sequence encodes CASSLVWGRTDTQYF.

The chain has TRBV10-3 and TRBJ1-2; TRBD1 agrees at 8 bases. Germline V lookup: CDR1 ENHRY, CDR2 SYGVKD. The CDR3 contains 14 residues. The junction had 6 bases not matched to a gene; V was cut back by 9 bases and J by 0 bases. CDR3 amino acids: CAMTGDWANYGYTF. In nucleotides, the CDR3 is TGTGCCATGACAGGGGATTGGGCTAACTATGGCTACACCTTC.

This clone was counted a few times. CDR3 sequence: CASSLDLLAPSNEQFF. CDR3 bases: TGTGCCAGCAGCTTAGATCTCCTAGCCCCCTCCAATGAGCAGTTCTTC. V gene TRBV11-3 combines with J gene TRBJ2-1; D may be TRBD2 (5 bases). V gave up 0 bases and J gave up 6 bases, with 15 bases separating them. The CDR3 is 16 residues long. The germline gives CDR1 SGHNT, CDR2 YENEEA.

This clone was seen only a few times. One end of the junction fails to match germline, which may point to a read error. The chain has TRBV7-7 and TRBJ2-3; TRBD2 matches at 7 bases. CDR1 and CDR2 from the germline V gene are SSHAT and FNYEAQ (reference sequence). This CDR3 is built from 15 residues. CDR3 in DNA: TGTGCTAGCAGCTTAGGCCTAGCGGACACAGATACGCAGTATTTT. It is translated as CASSLGLADTDTQYF.

To note about this clone: An end of the junction differs from the germline gene, which may be a read error. The V call is TRBV28, the J call TRBJ2-3; D not resolved. The CDR3 totals 10 residues. Germline CDR1 and CDR2: MDHEN and SYDVKM. CDR3 in amino acids: CASSFLSLEF. DNA of the CDR3: TGTGCCAGCAGTTTTCTGTCCTTGGAATTT.

This chain joins TRBV10-3 and TRBJ1-4, with 9 positions matching TRBD1. The CDR3 covers 14 residues. The V gene's germline CDR1 is ENHRY and CDR2 SYGVKD. With V trimmed by 5 bases and J by 7 bases, 5 bases remained unmatched. This CDR3 is CAISRTGESEKLFF. The CDR3 DNA is TGTGCCATCAGTCGGACAGGGGAGAGTGAAAAACTGTTTTTT.

This chain connects TRBV5-1 to TRBJ2-1; 10 nucleotides match TRBD2. CDR3 length: 16 residues. V gave up 4 bases and J gave up 1 base; unmatched junction bases: 5. CDR1 is SGHRS and CDR2 is YFSETQ in the germline V gene. CDR3 protein: CASSMLAGASYNEQFF. DNA for the CDR3: TGCGCCAGCAGCATGCTAGCGGGAGCATCCTACAATGAGCAGTTCTTC.

V gene TRBV5-1 combines with J gene TRBJ2-7; 12 bases line up with TRBD1. The germline CDR1 and CDR2 sequences are SGHRS and YFSETQ. V lost 2 bases and J lost 5; bases outside the gene matches: 8. CDR3 size: 16 residues. The CDR3 loop is CASSLGPGQGAHEQYF. The CDR3 region has the DNA TGCGCCAGCAGCTTAGGCCCGGGACAGGGGGCCCACGAGCAGTACTTC.

J is TRBJ2-4 and V is TRBV11-2; unclear D gene. Trimming cost V 5 bases and J 8 bases, with 7 bases left between them. From germline, CDR1 is SGHAT and CDR2 FQNNGV. The CDR3 spans 11 residues. Written as DNA, the CDR3 is TGTGCCAGCAGCCCAGCCGACATTCAGTACTTC. Its protein product is CASSPADIQYF.

By share, this clone ranks as medium-sized (0.01 to 0.1%). The chain uses TRBV28 and TRBJ1-5; 7 nucleotides line up with TRBD1. Trimming at V came to 6 bases and at J to 2 bases, leaving 7 bases not matched to a gene. Germline values: CDR1 MDHEN, CDR2 SYDVKM. The CDR3 covers 15 residues. The CDR3 nucleotides read TGTGCCAGCAGGAGAGGGGGCGACGGCAATCAGCCCCAGCATTTT. Translating it yields CASRRGGDGNQPQHF.